One and the same sample provided the 26 T cell receptor beta chains below, sequenced in a study of blood T cell repertoires in COVID-19. Sequencing was performed with immunoSEQ multiplex PCR; in TCRdb, only in-frame clones are kept and a portion is missing. The sample carries some 55,000 clones, 77% recorded once. The sample consisted of peripheral blood. These receptors all stem from a man in his 70s with active or convalescent COVID-19.

J is TRBJ1-1 and V is TRBV28; unclear D gene. This CDR3 is built from 14 residues. Deletions cut 4 bases from V and 0 bases from J, with 9 bases between. Germline lookup yields CDR1 MDHEN and CDR2 SYDVKM. CDR3 region: CASSSPGLNTEAFF. The CDR3 DNA follows: TGTGCCAGCAGTTCCCCGGGTCTGAACACTGAAGCTTTCTTT.

The chain is built from TRBV5-5 and TRBJ1-3; D may be TRBD1 (5 bases). The CDR3 loop spans 14 amino acids. Germline lookup yields CDR1 SGHKS and CDR2 YYEKEE (reference sequence). Between the trimmed V and J ends, which lost 4 bases and 5 bases, there was a span of 13 bases. CDR3 region: CASSAQGNRNTIYF. In DNA, the CDR3 is TGTGCCAGCAGCGCCCAGGGTAACAGAAACACCATATATTTT.

The rearrangement links TRBV5-1 to TRBJ1-4; 9 bases agree with TRBD1. Germline trimming cut 0 bases from V and 8 bases from J; bases unmatched to any gene: 2. Per germline, CDR1 SGHRS and CDR2 YFSETQ. CDR3 length: 14 amino acids. The CDR3 DNA reads TGCGCCAGCAGCTTGGGACAGGGGGTCGAAAAACTGTTTTTT. This codes for CASSLGQGVEKLFF.

V and J are TRBV7-9 and TRBJ2-2; D remains ambiguous. Germline CDR1 and CDR2: SEHNR and FQNEAQ (reference sequence). The CDR3 extends over 12 amino acids. Trimming shortened V by 11 bases and J by 6 bases, and 13 bases separated the two germline ends. This chain's CDR3 is CAWRVSAGELFF. The CDR3 DNA follows: TGTGCCTGGAGAGTAAGCGCCGGGGAGCTGTTTTTT.

The rearrangement links TRBV15 to TRBJ2-5, with a possible D match to TRBD2 (5 bases). V dropped 2 bases and J dropped 3 bases, with 13 bases sitting between them. This CDR3 contains 15 residues. The germline CDR1 and CDR2 sequences are LNHNV and YYDKDF (reference sequence). CDR3 region: CATSRPTRYKETQYF. As DNA, the CDR3 is TGTGCCACCAGCAGACCAACTAGGTACAAAGAGACCCAGTACTTC. Looking up the rest from reference TRBV15 and TRBJ2-5 gives the full variable domain: DAMVIQNPRYQVTQFGKPVTLSCSQTLNHNVMYWYQQKSSQAPKLLFHYYDKDFNNEADTPDNFQSRRPNTSFCFLDIRSPGLGDTAMYLCATSRPTRYKETQYFGPGTRLLVL.

The gene calls are TRBV6-1 and TRBJ1-4; 8 bases fit TRBD1. The CDR3 sequence is 14 residues long. Germline CDR1 reads MNHNS; CDR2 reads SASEGT. The J segment lost 14 bases and the V segment lost 2 bases, leaving 10 bases of the junction unmatched. DNA for the CDR3: TGTGCCAGCAGTGAAAATGGGCGGGGGACAGGTCTGTTTTTT. It yields the protein CASSENGRGTGLFF.

The gene calls are TRBV10-3 and TRBJ2-7, with D unresolved. Trimming removed 6 bases from V and 4 bases from J, with 10 bases in between. The CDR3 length is 12 residues. Germline assignment: CDR1 ENHRY and CDR2 SYGVKD. As DNA, the CDR3 is TGTGCCATCAGCGCTAATAGTTACGAGCAGTACTTC. Residues: CAISANSYEQYF.

The chain combines TRBV4-1 with TRBJ1-5; 9 bases are a match to TRBD1. V gave up 1 base and J gave up 9 bases; unmatched junction bases: 4. The CDR3 consists of 14 residues. CDR1 is MGHRA and CDR2 is YSYEKL in the germline V gene. The CDR3 spells CASSQGTGVGPQHF. Written as DNA, the CDR3 is TGCGCCAGCAGCCAAGGGACAGGGGTAGGGCCCCAGCATTTT.

The V and J genes are TRBV6-2 or TRBV6-3 and TRBJ2-3; 7 bases align to TRBD1. This CDR3 region has 15 residues. Germline assignment: CDR1 MNHEY and CDR2 SVGEGT. V was clipped by 6 bases and J by 6 bases; unmatched bases: 12. The CDR3 is CASRPTGAPRDTQYF. DNA of the CDR3: TGTGCCAGCAGACCTACAGGGGCGCCCCGGGATACGCAGTATTTT.

The chain is built from TRBV7-9 and TRBJ1-2; possibly TRBD1 for D (5 bases). Germline loops: CDR1 SEHNR, CDR2 FQNEAQ (reference sequence). The CDR3 spans 13 residues. With 3 bases removed from V and 4 bases from J, the gap between germline ends came to 9 bases. The CDR3 spells CASSLMGGYGYTF. Here the CDR3 DNA reads TGTGCCAGCAGCTTGATGGGGGGCTATGGCTACACCTTC.

The chain joins TRBV20-1 to TRBJ1-2; D may be TRBD1 (6 bases). V lost 3 bases to trimming and J lost 2 bases, with 16 bases between them. Per the germline V gene, CDR1 is DFQATT and CDR2 is SNEGSKA (reference sequence). CDR3 length: 15 residues. The CDR3 here is CSASGGTSTNYGYTF. CDR3 DNA sequence: TGCAGTGCTAGTGGAGGGACATCAACAAACTATGGCTACACCTTC.

Written as DNA, the CDR3 is TGTGCCAGCAGCTTAGGGAGGGACAGGAGGGAGCGGCCCCAGCATTTT. Translation: CASSLGRDRRERPQHF. The chain recombines TRBV7-2 with TRBJ1-5; the match to TRBD1 covers 8 bases. Germline V CDR1 and CDR2: SGHTA, FQGNSA. This CDR3 region has 16 residues. V lost 1 base and J lost 9; bases outside the gene matches: 11.

This chain joins TRBV7-2 and TRBJ1-2; TRBD1 agrees at 7 bases. This CDR3 comprises 15 residues. From germline, CDR1 is SGHTA and CDR2 FQGNSA. J was trimmed by 5 bases and V by 5 bases; bases with no gene match: 11. CDR3 sequence (DNA): TGTGCCAGCAGCGTGTCAGGGGGGATTCGATATGGCTACACCTTC. This gives the protein CASSVSGGIRYGYTF.

The CDR3 DNA sequence: TGTGCCAGCAGCATCAGGGACAGGGGAGGGGAGAAACTGTTTTTT. It encodes CASSIRDRGGEKLFF. The chain uses TRBV7-6 and TRBJ1-4; 10 bases agree with TRBD1. Per germline, CDR1 SGHVS and CDR2 FNYEAQ. The V segment lost 5 bases and the J segment 11 bases; nucleotides outside the gene matches: 11. The CDR3 sequence is 15 residues long.

This clone has a handful of counts. This chain joins TRBV2 and TRBJ1-1; 7 positions match TRBD1. This CDR3 has 14 residues. Germline lookup yields CDR1 SNHLY and CDR2 FYNNEI. Unmatched junction bases numbered 8, after V lost 5 bases and J lost 5 bases. CDR3 bases: TGTGCCAGCAGTCAACAGGGGAGTAGAACTGAAGCTTTCTTT. Protein: CASSQQGSRTEAFF. The full variable domain, its missing parts supplied by reference TRBV2 and TRBJ1-1, is EPEVTQTPSHQVTQMGQEVILRCVPISNHLYFYWYRQILGQKVEFLVSFYNNEISEKSEIFDDQFSVERPDGSNFTLKIRSTKLEDSAMYFCASSQQGSRTEAFFGQGTRLTVV.

This clone has only a few counts. The chain joins TRBV5-1 to TRBJ2-7, with 15 bases lining up with TRBD2. CDR1 is SGHRS and CDR2 is YFSETQ in the germline V gene. The CDR3 covers 15 residues. The trim removed 4 bases at V and 5 bases at J, leaving 4 bases unmatched. This CDR3 reads CASSGLAGGVNEQYF. The CDR3 bases are TGCGCCAGCAGCGGACTAGCGGGAGGGGTCAACGAGCAGTACTTC.

The gene calls are TRBV7-3 and TRBJ2-5; the D gene is possibly TRBD2 (5 bases). Germline V gene data show CDR1 as SGHTA and CDR2 as FQGTGA. The CDR3 runs 13 residues. Trimming pared 5 bases from V and 2 bases from J, leaving 9 bases between. CDR3 sequence: CASSIGIQETQYF. The DNA for the CDR3 is TGTGCCAGCAGCATCGGGATTCAAGAGACCCAGTACTTC.

CDR3 coding DNA: TGTGCCAGCAGCCAACCCGACAGGGGGGGTGGCTACACCTTC. It specifies CASSQPDRGGGYTF. The rearrangement links TRBV3-1 (or the pseudogene TRBV3-2) to TRBJ1-2; 9 bases line up with TRBD1. J was trimmed by 7 bases and V by 2 bases; bases with no gene match: 5. The CDR3 contains 14 residues. CDR1 and CDR2 (germline): LGHDT, YNNKEL (reference sequence).

V is TRBV27 and J is TRBJ2-7; 9 positions match TRBD1. The V and J ends lost 4 bases and 3 bases, in that order; junction bases with no gene match: 1. The V gene's germline CDR1 is MNHEY and CDR2 SMNVEV (reference sequence). The CDR3 is 13 amino acids. CDR3 DNA: TGTGCCAGCAGTTCGGGACAGGGCTACGAGCAGTACTTC. Amino acid sequence: CASSSGQGYEQYF.

The rearrangement uses TRBV7-2 and TRBJ1-5, with D possibly TRBD1 on 6 matching bases. This CDR3 comprises 14 residues. V lost 5 bases and J lost 2, with 10 bases in between. Germline CDR1 reads SGHTA; CDR2 reads FQGNSA. DNA for the CDR3: TGTGCCAGCAGCATACAGGGTGGCAATCAGCCCCAGCATTTT. Its protein product is CASSIQGGNQPQHF.

This clone was recorded a few times. The chain is built from TRBV7-2 and TRBJ1-2, with 12 positions matching TRBD1. This CDR3 region has 14 residues. V shed 5 bases, J shed 8 bases, and the junction held 6 bases outside the gene matches. Germline CDR1 SGHTA, CDR2 FQGNSA. CDR3 DNA: TGTGCCAGCAGCCCCGGGACAGGGGGCGCGGGCTACACCTTC. Translation: CASSPGTGGAGYTF. Full variable domain (missing parts from reference TRBV7-2 and TRBJ1-2): GAGVSQSPSNKVTEKGKDVELRCDPISGHTALYWYRQSLGQGLEFLIYFQGNSAPDKSGLPSDRFSAERTGGSVSTLTIQRTQQEDSAVYLCASSPGTGGAGYTFGSGTRLTVV.

This chain joins TRBV4-1 and TRBJ1-4; TRBD1 aligns across 7 bases. CDR1 and CDR2 (germline): MGHRA, YSYEKL. This CDR3 spans 15 amino acids. Trimming at V came to 4 bases and at J to 3 bases, leaving 5 bases not matched to a gene. The CDR3 reads CASSLEGTANEKLFF. The CDR3 nucleotides read TGCGCCAGCAGCCTAGAAGGGACAGCTAATGAAAAACTGTTTTTT.

The gene calls are TRBV25-1 and TRBJ2-1; 7 nucleotides align to TRBD2. V lost 4 bases to trimming and J lost 5 bases; unmatched junction nucleotides: 8. CDR1 and CDR2 (germline): MGHDK, SYGVNS. This CDR3 is 15 amino acids long. CDR3 sequence: CASSALELADNEQFF. The CDR3 DNA follows: TGTGCCAGCAGTGCCCTCGAGCTAGCGGACAATGAGCAGTTCTTC.

This sequence joins TRBV7-2 and TRBJ2-5; 11 bases map to TRBD2. Germline V CDR1 and CDR2: SGHTA, FQGNSA. The CDR3 is 18 residues long. Trimming at V came to 0 bases and at J to 7 bases, leaving 13 bases not matched to a gene. CDR3 amino acids: CASSLAGASGGPRGTQYF. The CDR3 DNA sequence: TGTGCCAGCAGCTTAGCGGGGGCTAGCGGGGGGCCCCGGGGGACCCAGTACTTC.

The chain carries TRBV6-5 and TRBJ2-5; 8 bases map to TRBD1. The V and J ends lost 6 bases and 2 bases, in that order; junction bases with no gene match: 5. Germline V gene lookup returns CDR1 MNHEY and CDR2 SVGAGI. The CDR3 extends over 14 amino acids. The CDR3 loop reads CASRRTGPQETQYF. In DNA form, the CDR3 reads TGTGCCAGCAGGAGGACAGGGCCTCAAGAGACCCAGTACTTC.

This sequence joins TRBV4-1 and TRBJ1-1; unclear D gene. The CDR3 spans 14 residues. V gave up 0 bases and J gave up 5 bases, with 10 bases separating them. The germline gives CDR1 MGHRA, CDR2 YSYEKL. The CDR3 DNA sequence: TGCGCCAGCAGCCAAGAGGTCCGCGCTACTGAAGCTTTCTTT. It specifies CASSQEVRATEAFF.